This entry features one TCR beta chain sequence. Its specificity is not known. Clones were read by immunoSEQ multiplex PCR, and TCRdb kept only the in-frame ones, dropping some. The sample has almost 20,000 clones, roughly 87% seen once; the top ten hold approximately 10%. This sample was taken from a study of somatic mutations in cytotoxic T cells in rheumatoid arthritis. Study-wide context: Purity of nearly 100% was reached when some V beta antibody-stained T-cell populations were flow-sorted, including V beta1+ cells sequenced for TCRB.

Study conclusions and caveats: Among fewer than 80 patients, under ten showed a largest CD8+ clone that surpassed 20% of CD8+ cells. Expanded CD8+ clones had unknown antigen targets.

Both CD4+ and CD8+ cells were separated through positive magnetic bead selection, and their purity was verified using flow cytometry. This CDR3 contains 19 residues. The chain couples TRBV12-1 to TRBJ2-1; the tabulated D call, TRBD2, remains unverified against the DNA. TRBV12-1 is tagged as a pseudogene. Specimen: CD8+ T cells sorted from blood. This TCR was sampled from a woman aged 50 to 65 in good health. The CDR3 DNA is TGTGCCAGCAGCAACCCACCCGGGACTAGCGGGAGTTCCTACAATGAGCAGTTCTTC. Its translation: CASSNPPGTSGSSYNEQFF.